These 20 T cell receptor beta chains originate from one sample sequenced in a study of control samples from healthy donors and cancer patients. Using immunoSEQ multiplex PCR, the repertoire was profiled, and TCRdb retains in-frame clones only, with some absent. The sample includes about 31,000 clones, roughly 95% of them seen just once. Sample: blood. These TCRs come from a man between 60 and 70 years old in good health.

The chain recombines TRBV5-6 with TRBJ2-7, with D tentatively TRBD1 (6 bases). The CDR3 totals 14 residues. Germline CDR1 and CDR2: SGHDT and YYEEEE. V was pared by 4 bases and J by 6 bases, with 17 bases between. CDR3 loop: CASSGRGRGSEQYF. CDR3 DNA sequence: TGTGCCAGCAGCGGCCGGGGCAGGGGCTCCGAGCAGTACTTC.

This chain joins TRBV28 and TRBJ2-7; TRBD1 might be the D (5 bases). This CDR3 is built from 15 residues. Germline assignment: CDR1 MDHEN and CDR2 SYDVKM. With 7 bases removed from V and 3 bases from J, the gap between germline ends came to 19 bases. CDR3 residues: CASTERGGHFYEQYF. The CDR3 nucleotides are TGTGCCAGCACCGAAAGGGGCGGACACTTCTACGAGCAGTACTTC.

The gene calls are TRBV2 and TRBJ1-5; 7 bases line up with TRBD1. This CDR3 contains 15 residues. Per the germline V gene, CDR1 is SNHLY and CDR2 is FYNNEI. Trimming cost V 6 bases and J 7 bases; bases outside gene matches: 12. The chain's CDR3 is CASRERGLAGQPQHF. CDR3 coding DNA: TGTGCCAGCAGGGAGAGGGGGCTGGCGGGACAGCCCCAGCATTTT.

This clone was counted a single time. This rearrangement joins TRBV28 to TRBJ1-5; D call uncertain. This CDR3 spans 14 amino acids. The V end was cut by 5 bases, the J end by 5 bases, with 13 bases between. Germline assignment: CDR1 MDHEN and CDR2 SYDVKM. The CDR3 nucleotides read TGTGCCAGCAGTCCCGGACCGTTACATCAGCCCCAGCATTTT. Protein sequence: CASSPGPLHQPQHF. Full variable domain (remainder filled in from reference TRBV28 and TRBJ1-5): DVKVTQSSRYLVKRTGEKVFLECVQDMDHENMFWYRQDPGLGLRLIYFSYDVKMKEKGDIPEGYSVSREKKERFSLILESASTNQTSMYLCASSPGPLHQPQHFGDGTRLSIL.

The J gene is TRBJ1-1, the V gene TRBV5-4, with 7 bases identical to TRBD1. J lost 1 base, V lost 4 bases, and 4 bases had no gene match. The CDR3 consists of 14 residues. Per the germline V gene, CDR1 is SGHNT and CDR2 is YYREEE (reference sequence). The CDR3 region is CASSRGQTNTEAFF. The CDR3 nucleotides are TGTGCCAGCAGCCGGGGACAGACGAACACTGAAGCTTTCTTT.

This chain joins TRBV6-1 and TRBJ1-2, with TRBD1 matching 7 bases. CDR1 and CDR2 from the germline V gene are MNHNS and SASEGT. V gave up 2 bases and J gave up 0 bases; unmatched junction bases: 3. This CDR3 has 15 residues. The CDR3 DNA sequence: TGTGCCAGCAGTGAATGGACAGGACCTAACTATGGCTACACCTTC. Amino acids: CASSEWTGPNYGYTF.

This clone showed up just a few times. The chain recombines TRBV18 with TRBJ1-1; 10 bases are shared with TRBD1. Germline lookup yields CDR1 KGHSH and CDR2 LQKENI. CDR3 length equals 14 residues. J was trimmed by 7 bases and V by 4 bases; bases with no gene match: 6. The CDR3 nucleotides read TGTGCCAGCTCACTGGGGACAGGGGAGCGTGAAGCTTTCTTT. Translating gives CASSLGTGEREAFF.

This CDR3 is CASSLFPEGAFF. The DNA of the CDR3 is TGTGCCAGCAGTTTATTCCCCGAGGGAGCTTTCTTT. The rearrangement joins TRBV28 to TRBJ1-1; D is unresolved. Germline CDR1 reads MDHEN; CDR2 reads SYDVKM. The CDR3 spans 12 residues. V was clipped by 1 base and J by 10 bases, with 10 bases between them.

The V call is TRBV18, the J call TRBJ2-3; 8 bases match TRBD2. Trimming removed 2 bases from V and 5 bases from J; junction bases left unmatched: 18. The CDR3 contains 19 residues. Germline CDR1 reads KGHSH; CDR2 reads LQKENI. CDR3 nucleotides: TGTGCCAGCTCACCAAAGCTGCTAGCGGGCCCCATCCCACAAGATACGCAGTATTTT. Its protein product is CASSPKLLAGPIPQDTQYF.

The V and J genes are TRBV10-2 and TRBJ1-5, with D uncertain. The CDR3 loop spans 13 amino acids. V was pared by 3 bases and J by 4 bases, with 7 bases between. The germline V gene encodes CDR1 WSHSY and CDR2 SAAADI. CDR3 in amino acids: CASSESENQPQHF. DNA for the CDR3: TGCGCCAGCAGTGAATCGGAAAATCAGCCCCAGCATTTT.

The rearrangement joins TRBV20-1 to TRBJ2-7; 8 bases align to TRBD1. Germline-derived CDR1 and CDR2 are DFQATT and SNEGSKA (reference sequence). V shed 3 bases, J shed 1 base, and the junction held 8 bases outside the gene matches. The CDR3 runs to 15 residues. The CDR3 DNA follows: TGCAGTGCTAGTAATCGGGACAGGACATCCTACGAGCAGTACTTC. Its translation is CSASNRDRTSYEQYF.

J is TRBJ2-3 and V is TRBV18; 9 bases are shared with TRBD1. CDR1 is KGHSH, CDR2 LQKENI, per germline. The CDR3 is 15 amino acids. The V segment lost 5 bases and the J segment 1 base; nucleotides outside the gene matches: 4. This CDR3 reads CASSSGQGRTDTQYF. CDR3 bases: TGTGCCAGCTCATCCGGACAGGGGCGCACAGATACGCAGTATTTT.

V and J are TRBV29-1 and TRBJ1-2; TRBD1 might be the D (5 bases). CDR1 is SQVTM and CDR2 is ANQGSEA in the germline V gene. V was cut by 6 bases and J by 1 base, with 12 bases left in between. CDR3 length equals 13 residues. The CDR3 DNA sequence: TGCAGCGTCCCAAACAGGAATAACTATGGCTACACCTTC. Encoded protein: CSVPNRNNYGYTF.

The genes are TRBV15 and TRBJ2-7; D gene unclear. V shed 0 bases and J shed 2 bases, with 8 bases lying between them. This CDR3 region has 14 residues. Germline CDR1 reads LNHNV; CDR2 reads YYDKDF (reference sequence). CDR3 sequence: CATSRDPGPYEQYF. The CDR3 DNA sequence: TGTGCCACCAGCAGAGATCCGGGTCCCTACGAGCAGTACTTC.

V gene TRBV7-2 combines with J gene TRBJ2-7; D is unresolved. This CDR3 is built from 12 residues. Germline V gives CDR1 SGHTA, CDR2 FQGNSA. Trimming took off 2 bases at V and 2 bases at J, with 4 bases between the two ends. Here the CDR3 reads CASSLLTYEQYF. In DNA, the CDR3 is TGTGCCAGCAGCTTACTTACCTACGAGCAGTACTTC.

The chain couples TRBV5-4 to TRBJ1-2; 7 nucleotides line up with TRBD1. The CDR3 runs to 15 residues. CDR1 and CDR2 from the germline V gene are SGHNT and YYREEE (reference sequence). V trimming: 2 bases; J trimming: 7 bases; junction bases outside the gene matches: 11. CDR3 bases: TGTGCCAGCAGCTTACCCCAGGGGGGGGTAGGTGGCTACACCTTC. It is translated as CASSLPQGGVGGYTF.

The rearrangement links TRBV10-3 to TRBJ1-2; D is uncertain. Looked up from germline, CDR1 is ENHRY and CDR2 is SYGVKD. This CDR3 comprises 13 residues. Trimming left V 3 bases short and J 8 bases short, with 13 bases between. The CDR3 protein is CAISDLEAAGYTF. As DNA, the CDR3 is TGTGCCATCAGTGATTTGGAGGCCGCAGGCTACACCTTC.

This chain connects TRBV5-1 to TRBJ1-1, with D unclear. This CDR3 spans 14 amino acids. From germline, CDR1 is SGHRS and CDR2 YFSETQ. V was shortened by 0 bases and J by 2 bases, with 8 bases between the two germline ends. CDR3 residues: CASSLAEPNTEAFF. The CDR3 bases are TGCGCCAGCAGCTTGGCCGAGCCTAACACTGAAGCTTTCTTT.

This clone was seen once. One junction end disagrees with the germline gene, perhaps due to a read error. Other DNA sequences within the sample encode an identical CDR3. The CDR3 is CASSPMTVNTEAFF. The CDR3 DNA reads as TGCGCCAGCTCACCTATGACAGTGAACACTGAAGCTTTCTTT. This chain connects TRBV18 to TRBJ1-1, with D perhaps TRBD1 (5 bases). CDR1 and CDR2 (germline): KGHSH, LQKENI. This CDR3 is 14 amino acids long.

The genes are TRBV18 and TRBJ1-1; TRBD1 agrees at 10 bases. CDR3 length: 14 amino acids. V shed 6 bases, J shed 4 bases, and the junction held 5 bases outside the gene matches. CDR1 and CDR2 (germline): KGHSH, LQKENI. The chain's CDR3 is CASSPDRGFTEAFF. The CDR3 nucleotides are TGTGCCAGCTCGCCGGACAGGGGGTTCACTGAAGCTTTCTTT.